This T cell receptor (beta chain) was recorded in a study of blood T cell repertoires in COVID-19. Overall study: Sources were T cells, B-cell-depleted T cells, or PBMCs; the material itself was cDNA or gDNA.

Per the study methods: Estimation of nucleated cell counts relied on the amplification of reference gene primers. Repertoires were generated with immunoSEQ multiplex PCR, while TCRdb's copy carries only in-frame clones and drops some. V and J calls and clone size follow that table, whereas D and trimming were derived from the DNA. This sample yields 140,000 or so clones, of which roughly nine tenths are seen a single time; over 2% belongs to the top ten. The V gene lost 0 bases and the J gene lost 5 bases, with 11 bases spanning the gap. Germline V gives CDR1 SGHRS, CDR2 YFSETQ. The CDR3 has 14 residues.

Sequencing was done on a sample of peripheral blood. The chain recombines TRBV5-1 with TRBJ2-5; D not certain. This clonotype was sampled from a human donor with COVID-19, enrolled during active disease. The donor label of this sample is uncertain. CDR3 sequence: CASSLDRPGETQYF. The CDR3 DNA follows: TGCGCCAGCAGCTTGGATCGGCCAGGCGAGACCCAGTACTTC.